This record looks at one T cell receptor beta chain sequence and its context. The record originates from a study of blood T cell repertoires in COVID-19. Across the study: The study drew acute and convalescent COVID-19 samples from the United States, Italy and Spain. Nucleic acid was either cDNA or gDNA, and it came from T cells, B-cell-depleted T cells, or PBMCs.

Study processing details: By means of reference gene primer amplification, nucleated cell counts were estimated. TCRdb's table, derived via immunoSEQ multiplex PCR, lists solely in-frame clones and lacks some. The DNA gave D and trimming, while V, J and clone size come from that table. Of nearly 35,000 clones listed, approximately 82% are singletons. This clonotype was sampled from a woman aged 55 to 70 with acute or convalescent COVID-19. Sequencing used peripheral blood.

CDR3 nucleotide sequence: TGTGCCAGCAGTCACCTGAGGAATGAGCAGTTCTTC. It yields the protein CASSHLRNEQFF. The V and J genes are TRBV28 and TRBJ2-1, with D uncertain. Germline assignment: CDR1 MDHEN and CDR2 SYDVKM. This CDR3 is 12 amino acids long. The V end lost 5 bases, the J end lost 7 bases, and 9 bases lay between the germline ends.